These T cell receptor beta chains were read from a single sample in a study of PD-L1 blockade in urothelial cancer. Assay: immunoSEQ multiplex PCR; the TCRdb copy retains only in-frame clones and omits some. The table records under 55,000 clones, 80% to 90% of them present only once. This sample comprised PBMCs, obtained around atezolizumab (anti-PD-L1) treatment. The source is a man between 65 and 80 years old with urothelial cancer. CDR3s include the opening cysteine and the closing phenylalanine or tryptophan. The D gene is left open where the match is weak. Where a row states a size, it is once, few, many or the class of an expanded clone; other rows omit it.

D	V	J	size	CDR3	DNA
TRBD1	TRBV6-5	TRBJ1-5	-	CASSSGQGSKQPQHF	TGTGCCAGCAGTTCCGGACAGGGCAGTAAGCAGCCCCAGCATTTT
TRBD1	TRBV6-1	TRBJ2-2	-	CASSGRQGFAGELFF	TGTGCCAGCAGTGGGAGACAGGGTTTCGCCGGGGAGCTGTTTTTT
TRBD1	TRBV2	TRBJ1-2	-	CASSWTGPGYGYTF	TGTGCCAGCAGTTGGACAGGGCCAGGCTATGGCTACACCTTC
TRBD1	TRBV2	TRBJ2-3	-	CASSGQGPPGDTQYF	TGTGCCAGCAGTGGACAGGGCCCTCCTGGAGATACGCAGTATTTT
TRBD1	TRBV28	TRBJ2-1	-	CASSPGQILFPQFF	TGTGCCAGCAGTCCGGGACAGATCCTATTTCCGCAGTTCTTC
-	TRBV15	TRBJ2-5	once	CATSRGRTAGGTQYF	TGTGCCACCAGCAGAGGAAGGACGGCCGGGGGGACCCAGTACTTC
TRBD1	TRBV5-1	TRBJ1-2	-	CASSLSGDRANYGYTF	TGCGCCAGCAGCTTGTCCGGGGACAGGGCTAACTATGGCTACACCTTC
-	TRBV27	TRBJ2-7	-	CASSLLGAEPYEQYF	TGTGCCAGCAGTTTATTGGGAGCCGAACCCTACGAGCAGTACTTC
TRBD2	TRBV18	TRBJ2-7	-	CASSQLAGANPYEQYF	TGTGCCAGCTCACAACTAGCGGGAGCGAACCCCTACGAGCAGTACTTC
TRBD1	TRBV7-8	TRBJ1-4	-	CASSVRQGPAMKKLFF	TGTGCCAGCAGCGTCCGACAGGGCCCAGCAATGAAAAAACTGTTTTTT
-	TRBV14	TRBJ1-1	-	CASSQNLAGGTEAFF	TGTGCCAGCAGCCAAAACTTGGCGGGCGGGACTGAAGCTTTCTTT
-	TRBV6-1	TRBJ1-2	-	CASSPAGGNYGYTF	TGTGCCAGCAGTCCCGCCGGGGGGAACTATGGCTACACCTTC
TRBD2	TRBV25-1	TRBJ2-3	once	CASSGNGGAGDTQYF	TGTGCCAGCAGTGGGAACGGGGGGGCGGGAGATACGCAGTATTTT
TRBD2	TRBV27	TRBJ2-1	-	CASSPLRLAGVSDNEQFF	TGTGCCAGCAGTCCCTTACGACTAGCGGGAGTGTCTGACAATGAGCAGTTCTTC
-	TRBV2	TRBJ2-2	few	CASSEAAGGAGELFF	TGTGCCAGCAGTGAGGCGGCAGGAGGGGCCGGGGAGCTGTTTTTT
TRBD2	TRBV7-2	TRBJ2-2	-	CASSYSRTSGGASGELFF	TGTGCCAGCAGTTACAGCCGGACTAGCGGGGGGGCCTCCGGGGAGCTGTTTTTT